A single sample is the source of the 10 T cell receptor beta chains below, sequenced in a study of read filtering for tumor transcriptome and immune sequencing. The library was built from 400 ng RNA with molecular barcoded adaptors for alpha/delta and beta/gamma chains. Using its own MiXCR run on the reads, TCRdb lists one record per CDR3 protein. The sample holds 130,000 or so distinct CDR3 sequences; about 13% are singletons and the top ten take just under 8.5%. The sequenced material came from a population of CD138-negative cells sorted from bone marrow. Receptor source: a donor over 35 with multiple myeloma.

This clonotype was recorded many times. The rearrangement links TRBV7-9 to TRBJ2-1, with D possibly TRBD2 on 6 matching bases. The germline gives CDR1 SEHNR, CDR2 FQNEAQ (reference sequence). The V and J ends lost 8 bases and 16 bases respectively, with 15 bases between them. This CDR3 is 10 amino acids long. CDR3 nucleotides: TGTGCCAGCGGGACGGGAGTAAGATTCTTC. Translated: CASGTGVRFF.

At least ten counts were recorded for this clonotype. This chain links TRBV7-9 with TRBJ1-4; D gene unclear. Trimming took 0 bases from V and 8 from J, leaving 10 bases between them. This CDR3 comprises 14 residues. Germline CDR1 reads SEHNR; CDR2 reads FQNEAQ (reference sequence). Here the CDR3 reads CASSLAVSEEKLFF. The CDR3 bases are TGTGCCAGCAGCTTAGCGGTTTCGGAGGAAAAACTGTTTTTT.

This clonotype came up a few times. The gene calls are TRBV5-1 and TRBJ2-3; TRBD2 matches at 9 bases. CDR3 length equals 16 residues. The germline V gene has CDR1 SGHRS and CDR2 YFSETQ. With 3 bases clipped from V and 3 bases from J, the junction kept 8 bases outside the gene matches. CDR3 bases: TGCGCCAGCAGCTCGATTAGCGGGAGAACGACAGATACGCAGTATTTT. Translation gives CASSSISGRTTDTQYF.

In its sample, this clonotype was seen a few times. CDR3 protein: CASREEGRDTEAFF. CDR3 bases: TGTGCCAGCAGGGAGGAGGGGAGGGACACTGAAGCTTTCTTT. The chain couples TRBV6-6 to TRBJ1-1; D might be TRBD1 (5 bases). Germline assignment: CDR1 MNHNY and CDR2 SVGAGI (reference sequence). V gave up 6 bases and J gave up 3 bases, with 14 bases separating them. The length of the CDR3 is 14 residues.

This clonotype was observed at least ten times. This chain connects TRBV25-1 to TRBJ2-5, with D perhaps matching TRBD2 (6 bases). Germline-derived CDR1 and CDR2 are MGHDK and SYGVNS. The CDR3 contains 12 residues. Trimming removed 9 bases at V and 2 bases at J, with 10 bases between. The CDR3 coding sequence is TGTGCCAGTTGGGACTTTCAAGAGACCCAGTACTTC. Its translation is CASWDFQETQYF.

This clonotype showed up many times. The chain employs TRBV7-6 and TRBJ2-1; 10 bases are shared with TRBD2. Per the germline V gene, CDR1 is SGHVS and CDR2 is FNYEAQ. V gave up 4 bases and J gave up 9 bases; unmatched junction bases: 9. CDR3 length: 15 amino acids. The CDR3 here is CASSSASGRSGEQFF. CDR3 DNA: TGTGCCAGCAGCTCTGCTAGCGGGAGATCGGGTGAGCAGTTCTTC. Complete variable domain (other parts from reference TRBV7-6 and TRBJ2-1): GAGVSQSPRYKVTKRGQDVALRCDPISGHVSLYWYRQALGQGPEFLTYFNYEAQQDKSGLPNDRFSAERPEGSISTLTIQRTEQRDSAMYRCASSSASGRSGEQFFGPGTRLTVL.

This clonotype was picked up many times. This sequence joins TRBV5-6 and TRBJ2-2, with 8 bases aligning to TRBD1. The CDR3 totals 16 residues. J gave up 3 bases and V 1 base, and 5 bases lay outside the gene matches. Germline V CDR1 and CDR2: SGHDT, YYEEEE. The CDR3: CASSLSQGADTGELFF. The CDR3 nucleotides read TGTGCCAGCAGCTTGTCGCAGGGGGCCGACACCGGGGAGCTGTTTTTT.

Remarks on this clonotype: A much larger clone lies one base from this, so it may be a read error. CDR3 nucleotides: TGTGCCAGCAAATTGCCAGGTGAGGCCCACGAGCGGTACTTC. Translated: CASKLPGEAHERYF. V and J are TRBV27 and TRBJ2-7, with D unresolved. The CDR3 runs 14 residues. Looked up from germline, CDR1 is MNHEY and CDR2 is SMNVEV (reference sequence).

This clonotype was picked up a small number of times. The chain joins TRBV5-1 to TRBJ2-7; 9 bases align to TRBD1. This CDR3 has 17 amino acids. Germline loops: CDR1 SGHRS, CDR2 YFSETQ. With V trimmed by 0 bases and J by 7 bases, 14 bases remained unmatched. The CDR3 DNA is TGCGCCAGCAGCTTGGTTCGCCCCGGGACAGGGAAGCCAGAGCAGTACTTC. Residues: CASSLVRPGTGKPEQYF.

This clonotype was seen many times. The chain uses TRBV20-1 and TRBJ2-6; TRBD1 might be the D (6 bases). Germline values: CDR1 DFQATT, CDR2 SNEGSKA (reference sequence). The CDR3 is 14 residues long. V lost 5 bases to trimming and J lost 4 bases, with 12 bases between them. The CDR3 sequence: CSAGPGAGANVLTF. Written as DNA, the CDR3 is TGCAGTGCTGGTCCAGGGGCAGGGGCCAACGTCCTGACTTTC.